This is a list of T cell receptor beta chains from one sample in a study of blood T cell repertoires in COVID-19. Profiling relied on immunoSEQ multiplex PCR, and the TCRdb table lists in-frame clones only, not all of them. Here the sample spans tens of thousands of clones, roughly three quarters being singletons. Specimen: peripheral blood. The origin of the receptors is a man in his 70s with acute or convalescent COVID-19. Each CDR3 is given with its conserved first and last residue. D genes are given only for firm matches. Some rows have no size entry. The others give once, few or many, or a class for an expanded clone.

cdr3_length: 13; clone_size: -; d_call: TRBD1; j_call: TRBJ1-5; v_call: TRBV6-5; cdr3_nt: TGTGCCAGCAGTCGACAGGGGGGTCAGCCCCAGCATTTT; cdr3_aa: CASSRQGGQPQHF
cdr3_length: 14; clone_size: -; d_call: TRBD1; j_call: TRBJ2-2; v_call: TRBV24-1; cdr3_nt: TGTGCCACCAGTGAACAGGGGTTCACCGGGGAGCTGTTTTTT; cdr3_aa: CATSEQGFTGELFF
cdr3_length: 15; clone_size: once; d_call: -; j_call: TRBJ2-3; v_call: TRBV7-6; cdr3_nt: TGTGCCAGCAGCTTAAGGGGGGTAGCGGGAGATACGCAGTATTTT; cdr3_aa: CASSLRGVAGDTQYF
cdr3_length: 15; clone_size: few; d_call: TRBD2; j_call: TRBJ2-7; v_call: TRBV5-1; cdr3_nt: TGCGCCAGCAGCTTGGCCTCTAGCGGGCCCTACGAGCAGTACTTC; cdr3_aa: CASSLASSGPYEQYF
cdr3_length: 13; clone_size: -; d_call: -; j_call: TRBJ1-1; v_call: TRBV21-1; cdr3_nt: TGTGCCAGCACCACCACAGGGGGGACTGAAGCTTTCTTT; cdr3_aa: CASTTTGGTEAFF
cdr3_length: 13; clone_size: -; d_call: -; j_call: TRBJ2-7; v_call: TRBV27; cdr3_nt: TGTGCCAGCAGTTTATCGAACCTAGCGGAGCAGTACTTC; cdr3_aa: CASSLSNLAEQYF
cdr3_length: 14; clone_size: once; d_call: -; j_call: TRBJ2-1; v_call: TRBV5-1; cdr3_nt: TGCGCCAGCAGCTTGGCACAATGGGGAGATGAGCAGTTCTTC; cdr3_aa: CASSLAQWGDEQFF
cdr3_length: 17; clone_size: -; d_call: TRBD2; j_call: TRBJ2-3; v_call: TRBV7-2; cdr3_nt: TGTGCCAGCAGCTTTCCCGGGACTAGCGCCTCCCCAGATACGCAGTATTTT; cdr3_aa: CASSFPGTSASPDTQYF
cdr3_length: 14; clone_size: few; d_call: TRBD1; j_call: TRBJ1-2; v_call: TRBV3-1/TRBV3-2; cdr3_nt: TGTGCCAGCAGCCAAGATCCGGACAGGCACGGCTACACCTTC; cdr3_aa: CASSQDPDRHGYTF
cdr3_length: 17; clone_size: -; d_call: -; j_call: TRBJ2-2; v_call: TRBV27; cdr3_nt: TGTGCCAGCCTCCTCCGCCGGCTAGCGACGAACACCGGGGAGCTGTTTTTT; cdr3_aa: CASLLRRLATNTGELFF
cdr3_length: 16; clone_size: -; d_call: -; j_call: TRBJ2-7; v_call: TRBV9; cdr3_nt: TGTGCCAGCAGCGTATCCCACAGTATCGGATCCTACGAGCAGTACTTC; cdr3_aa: CASSVSHSIGSYEQYF
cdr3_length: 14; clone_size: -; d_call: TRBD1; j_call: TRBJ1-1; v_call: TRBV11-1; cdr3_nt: TGTGCCAGCAGATCGGGACAGTTGAACACTGAAGCTTTCTTT; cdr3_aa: CASRSGQLNTEAFF
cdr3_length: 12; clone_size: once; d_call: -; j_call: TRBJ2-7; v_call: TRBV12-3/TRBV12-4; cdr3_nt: TGTGCCAGCAGTTTATCGCAGTACGAGCAGTACTTC; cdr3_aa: CASSLSQYEQYF
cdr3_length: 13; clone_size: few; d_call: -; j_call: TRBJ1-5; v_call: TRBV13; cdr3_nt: TGTGCCAGCACCCGATGGGGGGATCAGCCCCAGCATTTT; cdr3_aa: CASTRWGDQPQHF
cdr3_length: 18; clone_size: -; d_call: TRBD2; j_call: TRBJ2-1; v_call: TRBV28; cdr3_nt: TGTGCCAGCAGTTTATTGGTGCTAGCGGGAGGGGGTAGTGATGAGCAGTTCTTC; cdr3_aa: CASSLLVLAGGGSDEQFF
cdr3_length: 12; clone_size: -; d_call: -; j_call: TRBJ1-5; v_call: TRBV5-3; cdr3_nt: TGTGCCAGAAGCTTGCGTGGCCAGCCCCAGCATTTT; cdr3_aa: CARSLRGQPQHF
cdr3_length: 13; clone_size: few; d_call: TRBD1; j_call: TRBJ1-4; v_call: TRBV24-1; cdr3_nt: TGTGCCACCGGCGGGACAGGGGGCGAAAAACTGTTTTTT; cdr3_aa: CATGGTGGEKLFF
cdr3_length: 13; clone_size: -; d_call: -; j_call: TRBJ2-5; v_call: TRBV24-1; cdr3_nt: TGTGCCACCAGTGACAGGCACCAAGAGACCCAGTACTTC; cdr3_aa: CATSDRHQETQYF
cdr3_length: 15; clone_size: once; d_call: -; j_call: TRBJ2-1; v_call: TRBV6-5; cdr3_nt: TGTGCCAGCAGTTACGTTCGGGATAGTAATGAAGGGCAGTTCTTC; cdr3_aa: CASSYVRDSNEGQFF
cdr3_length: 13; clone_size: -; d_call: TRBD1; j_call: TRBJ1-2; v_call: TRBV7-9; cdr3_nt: TGTGCCAGCAGCCGCCGGGACAGGGCGGACTACACCTTC; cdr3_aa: CASSRRDRADYTF
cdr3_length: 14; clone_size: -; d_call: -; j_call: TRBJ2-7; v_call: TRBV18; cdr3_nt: TGTGCCAGCTCACCACCGACAGGTTCCTACGAGCAGTACTTC; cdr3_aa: CASSPPTGSYEQYF
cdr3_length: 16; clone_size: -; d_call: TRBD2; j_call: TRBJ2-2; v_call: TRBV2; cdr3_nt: TGTGCCAGCAGTGAGGCGGGGCTAGCGGGAGGAGGGGAGCTGTTTTTT; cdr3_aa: CASSEAGLAGGGELFF
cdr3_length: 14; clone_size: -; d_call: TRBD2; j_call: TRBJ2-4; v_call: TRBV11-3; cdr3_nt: TGTGCCAGCAGCCTAGCGGGAGCACAAAACATTCAGTACTTC; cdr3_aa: CASSLAGAQNIQYF
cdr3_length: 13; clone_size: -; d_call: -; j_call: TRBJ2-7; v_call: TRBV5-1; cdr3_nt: TGCGCCAGCACCCAGGGGACCGTCAACGAGCAGTACTTC; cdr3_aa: CASTQGTVNEQYF
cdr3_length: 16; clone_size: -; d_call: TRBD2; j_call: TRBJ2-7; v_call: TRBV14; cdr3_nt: TGTGCCAGCAGCCAACCGCGGACTAGCGGCTCCTACGAGCAGTACTTC; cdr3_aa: CASSQPRTSGSYEQYF
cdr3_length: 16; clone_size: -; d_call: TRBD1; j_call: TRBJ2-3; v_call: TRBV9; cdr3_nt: TGTGCCAGCAGCGAGAGGACAGGCAGTAGCACAGATACGCAGTATTTT; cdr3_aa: CASSERTGSSTDTQYF
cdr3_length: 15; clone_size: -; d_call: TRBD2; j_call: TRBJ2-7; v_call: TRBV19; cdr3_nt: TGTGCCAGTAGCACCACTAGCGGGATGTCCTACGAGCAGTACTTC; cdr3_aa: CASSTTSGMSYEQYF
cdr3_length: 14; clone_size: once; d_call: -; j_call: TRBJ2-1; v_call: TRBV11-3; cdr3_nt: TGTGCCAGCAGCTTAGGTCTAGCCCCCAATGAGCAGTTCTTC; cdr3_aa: CASSLGLAPNEQFF
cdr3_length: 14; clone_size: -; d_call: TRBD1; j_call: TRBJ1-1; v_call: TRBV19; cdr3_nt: TGTGCCAGTAGTCCTGGACAGGGGGCCACTGAAGCTTTCTTT; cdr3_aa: CASSPGQGATEAFF
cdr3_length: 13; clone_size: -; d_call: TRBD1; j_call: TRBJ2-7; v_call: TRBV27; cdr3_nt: TGTGCCAGCAGTTCGGGACAGGGTCGTGAGCAGTACTTC; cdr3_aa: CASSSGQGREQYF
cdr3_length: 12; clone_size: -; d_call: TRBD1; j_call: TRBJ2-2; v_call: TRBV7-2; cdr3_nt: TGTGCCAGCAGCACAGGGGTCGGGGAGCTGTTTTTT; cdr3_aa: CASSTGVGELFF
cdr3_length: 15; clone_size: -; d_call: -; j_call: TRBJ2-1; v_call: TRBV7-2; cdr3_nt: TGTGCCAGCAGCTTAATGGGAGCAGGATACAATGAGCAGTTCTTC; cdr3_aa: CASSLMGAGYNEQFF
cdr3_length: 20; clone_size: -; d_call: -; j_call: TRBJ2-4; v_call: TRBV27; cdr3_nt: TGTGCCAGCACCCCCTCGCCTCCAGAAGTGGCCGGGATCATCAAAAACATTCAGTACTTC; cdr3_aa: CASTPSPPEVAGIIKNIQYF
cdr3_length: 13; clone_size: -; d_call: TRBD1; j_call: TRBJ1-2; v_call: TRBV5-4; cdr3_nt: TGTGCCAGCAGTACCGGGACAGCCTATGGCTACACCTTC; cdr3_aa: CASSTGTAYGYTF
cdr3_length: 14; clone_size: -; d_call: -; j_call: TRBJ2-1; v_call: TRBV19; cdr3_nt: TGTGCCAGTAGTGAGGGAGTAGTGAGGAATGAGCAGTTCTTC; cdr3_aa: CASSEGVVRNEQFF
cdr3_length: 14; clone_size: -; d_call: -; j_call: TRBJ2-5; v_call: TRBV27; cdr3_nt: TGTGCCAGCAGTTCTCTCCGGGGGCAAGAGACCCAGTACTTC; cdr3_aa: CASSSLRGQETQYF
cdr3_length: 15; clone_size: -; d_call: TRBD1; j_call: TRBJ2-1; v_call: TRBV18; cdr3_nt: TGTGCCAGCTCACCAGCGGCAGGGGGCGAATACGAGCAGTTCTTC; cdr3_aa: CASSPAAGGEYEQFF
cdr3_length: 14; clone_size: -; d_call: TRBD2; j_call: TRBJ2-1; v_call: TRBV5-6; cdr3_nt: TGTGCCAGCAGCTCCGGACTAGCCGCCGGTGAGCAGTTCTTC; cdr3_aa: CASSSGLAAGEQFF
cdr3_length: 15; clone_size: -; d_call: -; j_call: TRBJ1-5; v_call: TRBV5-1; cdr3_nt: TGCGCCAGCAGCTTACAGGGTGAGGGCAATCAGCCCCAGCATTTT; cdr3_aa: CASSLQGEGNQPQHF
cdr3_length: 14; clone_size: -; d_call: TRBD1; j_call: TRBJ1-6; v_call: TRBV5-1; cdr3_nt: TGCGCCAGCCGCCCGGACAGGGTAGATTCACCCCTCCACTTT; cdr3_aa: CASRPDRVDSPLHF
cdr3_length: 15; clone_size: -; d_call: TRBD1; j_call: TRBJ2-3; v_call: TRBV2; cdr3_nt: TGTGCCAGCAGTGGGACCGGGACAGCCACAGATACGCAGTATTTT; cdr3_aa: CASSGTGTATDTQYF
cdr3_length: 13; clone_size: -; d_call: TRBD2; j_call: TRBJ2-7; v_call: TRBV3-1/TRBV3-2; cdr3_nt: TGTGCCAGCAGCCTGACTAGCGGAGGGGAGCAGTACTTC; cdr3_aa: CASSLTSGGEQYF
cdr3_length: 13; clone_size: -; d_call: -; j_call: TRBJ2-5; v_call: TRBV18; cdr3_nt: TGTGCCAGCTCACCAGGCAGGGAACAGACCCAGTACTTC; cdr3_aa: CASSPGREQTQYF
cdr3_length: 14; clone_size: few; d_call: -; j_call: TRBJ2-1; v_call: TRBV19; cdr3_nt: TGTGCCAGTAGTATATACAGGTGGGATAATGAGCAGTTCTTC; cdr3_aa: CASSIYRWDNEQFF
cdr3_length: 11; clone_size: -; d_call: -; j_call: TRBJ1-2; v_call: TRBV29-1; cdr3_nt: TGCAGCGTTGATGAGGTCGGGGGCTACACCTTC; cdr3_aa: CSVDEVGGYTF
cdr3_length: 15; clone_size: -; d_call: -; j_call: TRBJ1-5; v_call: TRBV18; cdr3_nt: TGTGCCAGCTCACCATCCGGACAGCCCGTCGGGCCCCAGCATTTT; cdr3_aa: CASSPSGQPVGPQHF
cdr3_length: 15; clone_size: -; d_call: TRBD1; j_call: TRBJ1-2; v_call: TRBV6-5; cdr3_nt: TGTGCCAGCAGGTCCACAGGGGGCGCTAACTATGGCTACACCTTC; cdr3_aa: CASRSTGGANYGYTF
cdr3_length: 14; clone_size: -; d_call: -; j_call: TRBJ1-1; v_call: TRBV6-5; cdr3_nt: TGTGCCAGCAGTTACTCGCACATGAACACTGAAGCTTTCTTT; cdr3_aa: CASSYSHMNTEAFF
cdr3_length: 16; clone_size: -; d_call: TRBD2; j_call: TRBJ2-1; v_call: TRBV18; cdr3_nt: TGTGCCAGCTCACCACCGAACCTAGCGGGAGGCAATGAGCAGTTCTTC; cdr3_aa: CASSPPNLAGGNEQFF
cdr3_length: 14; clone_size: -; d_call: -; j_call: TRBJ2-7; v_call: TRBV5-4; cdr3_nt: TGTGCCAGCAGTTCAGGAGGGGCGAGGGCCGAGCAGTACTTC; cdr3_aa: CASSSGGARAEQYF
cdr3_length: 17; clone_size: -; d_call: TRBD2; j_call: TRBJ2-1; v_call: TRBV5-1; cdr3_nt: TGCGCCAGCAGCCCCCCATCAGGACTAGCGGGAATAGATGAGCAGTTCTTC; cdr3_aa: CASSPPSGLAGIDEQFF
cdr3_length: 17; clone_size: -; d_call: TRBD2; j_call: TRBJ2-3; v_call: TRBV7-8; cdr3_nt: TGTGCCAGCAGCTTAGCGCCTAGCGGGTCTAGCACAGATACGCAGTATTTT; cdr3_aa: CASSLAPSGSSTDTQYF
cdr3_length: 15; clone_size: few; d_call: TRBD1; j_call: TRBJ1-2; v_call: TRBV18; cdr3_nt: TGTGCCAGCTCACCACCGGGAGCAGGGGGTAATGGCTACACCTTC; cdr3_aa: CASSPPGAGGNGYTF
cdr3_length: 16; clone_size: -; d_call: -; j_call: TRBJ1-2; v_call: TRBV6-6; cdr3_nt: TGTGCCAGCAGTTACCCGACTGGTCGGGGTTGGGATGGCTACACCTTC; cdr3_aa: CASSYPTGRGWDGYTF
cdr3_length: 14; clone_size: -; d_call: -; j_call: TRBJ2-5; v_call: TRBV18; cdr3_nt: TGTGCCAGCTCACCACCAGCACTTCAAGAGACCCAGTACTTC; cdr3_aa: CASSPPALQETQYF
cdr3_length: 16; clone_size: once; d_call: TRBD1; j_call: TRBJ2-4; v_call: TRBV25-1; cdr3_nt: TGTGCCAGCAGTGAATGGGGACAGGGGGCATATAACATTCAGTACTTC; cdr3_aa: CASSEWGQGAYNIQYF
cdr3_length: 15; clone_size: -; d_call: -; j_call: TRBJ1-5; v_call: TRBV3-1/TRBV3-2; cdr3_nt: TGTGCCAGCAGCCCCTCTAGTTATAGCAATCAGCCCCAGCATTTT; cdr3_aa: CASSPSSYSNQPQHF
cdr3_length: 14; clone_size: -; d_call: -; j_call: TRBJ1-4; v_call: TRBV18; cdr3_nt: TGTGCCAGCTCACCGGGACAAGAGAATGAAAAACTGTTTTTT; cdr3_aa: CASSPGQENEKLFF